Sequencing of this TCR beta chain was carried out in a study of prognosis after radiotherapy for stage I lung cancer. Study-level background: Radiotherapy: SBRT, 3 to 5 fractions, biologically effective dose at least 100 Gy.

Sample collection consisted of approximately 6.5 milliliters of peripheral blood drawn at each of two time points. The study's findings and limits: It was reported that patients with metastases and those without them differed in TRBV and TRBJ gene usage.

CDR3 length equals 14 residues. V dropped 4 bases and J dropped 10; count of bases not matched to a gene: 8. From germline, CDR1 is SGHRS and CDR2 YFSETQ. This clonotype was recorded many times. The target antigen is unknown. The genomic DNA TCR beta CDR3 region underwent two rounds of multiplex PCR. First-round PCR employed TRBV- and TRBJ-specific primers for each gene. The second round of PCR employed universal primers. MiXCR was run by TCRdb on the multiplex PCR reads, yielding one entry per CDR3 protein. The table has 15,000 to 20,000 distinct CDR3 sequences, approximately 28% seen once. The chain has TRBV5-1 and TRBJ2-1; TRBD1 agrees at 10 bases. The TCR was taken from a donor over 45 with non-small cell lung cancer. The input for sequencing was PBMCs, taken before or after stereotactic body radiation therapy (not recorded which). The CDR3 reads CASSPAAGQGEQFF. In DNA, the CDR3 is TGCGCCAGCAGCCCGGCAGCGGGACAGGGGGAGCAGTTCTTC.